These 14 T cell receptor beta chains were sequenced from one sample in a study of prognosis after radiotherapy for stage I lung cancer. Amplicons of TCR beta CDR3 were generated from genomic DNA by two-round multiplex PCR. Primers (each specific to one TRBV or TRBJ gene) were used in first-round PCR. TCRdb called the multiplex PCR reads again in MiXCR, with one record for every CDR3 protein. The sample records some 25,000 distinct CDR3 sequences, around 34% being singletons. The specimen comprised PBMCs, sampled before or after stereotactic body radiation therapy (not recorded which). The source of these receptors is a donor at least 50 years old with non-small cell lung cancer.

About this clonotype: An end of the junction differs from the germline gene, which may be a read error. CDR3 DNA: TGTGCCAGCAGTTTTGGACAGCCGGCAACTAGTGAAAAACTGTTTTTT. Residues: CASSFGQPATSEKLFF. The rearrangement uses TRBV5-4 and TRBJ1-4; the D gene is possibly TRBD1 (6 bases). The germline gives CDR1 SGHNT, CDR2 YYREEE (reference sequence). The length of the CDR3 is 16 residues. Combining the CDR3 with reference TRBV5-4 and TRBJ1-4 gives the whole variable domain ETGVTQSPTHLIKTRGQQVTLRCSSQSGHNTVSWYQQALGQGPQFIFQYYREEENGRGNFPPRFSGLQFPNYSSELNVNALELDDSALYLCASSFGQPATSEKLFFGSGTQLSVL.

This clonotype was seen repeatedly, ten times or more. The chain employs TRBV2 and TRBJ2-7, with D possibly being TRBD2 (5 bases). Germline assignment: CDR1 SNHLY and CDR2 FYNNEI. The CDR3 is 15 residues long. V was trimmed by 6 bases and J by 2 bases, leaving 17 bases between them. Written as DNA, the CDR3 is TGTGCCAGCAGAGAGATCTTAGCGTTAACCTACGAGCAGTACTTC. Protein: CASREILALTYEQYF.

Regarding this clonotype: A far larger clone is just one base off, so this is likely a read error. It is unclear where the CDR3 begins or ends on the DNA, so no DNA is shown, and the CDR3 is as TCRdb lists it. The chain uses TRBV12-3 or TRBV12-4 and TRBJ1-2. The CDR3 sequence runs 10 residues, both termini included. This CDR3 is CATVLYGCTF.

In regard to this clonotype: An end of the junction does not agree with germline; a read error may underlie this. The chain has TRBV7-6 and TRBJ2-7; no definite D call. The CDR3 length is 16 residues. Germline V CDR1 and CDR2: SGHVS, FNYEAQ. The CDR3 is CASSLGPVQSSYKQYF. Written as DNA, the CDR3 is TGTGCCAGCAGCTTAGGTCCAGTACAGAGCTCCTACAAGCAGTACTTC.

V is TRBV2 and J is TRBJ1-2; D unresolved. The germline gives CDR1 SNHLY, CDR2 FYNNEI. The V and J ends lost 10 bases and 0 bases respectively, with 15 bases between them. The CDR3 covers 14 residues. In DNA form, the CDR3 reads TGTGCCATCTGGGGAGTCGGGGCTAACTATGGCTACACCTTC. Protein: CAIWGVGANYGYTF. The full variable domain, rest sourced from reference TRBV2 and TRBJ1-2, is EPEVTQTPSHQVTQMGQEVILRCVPISNHLYFYWYRQILGQKVEFLVSFYNNEISEKSEIFDDQFSVERPDGSNFTLKIRSTKLEDSAMYFCAIWGVGANYGYTFGSGTRLTVV.

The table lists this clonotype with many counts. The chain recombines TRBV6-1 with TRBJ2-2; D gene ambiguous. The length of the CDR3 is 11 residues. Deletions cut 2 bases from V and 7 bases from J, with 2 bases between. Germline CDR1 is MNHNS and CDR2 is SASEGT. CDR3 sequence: CASSEFGELFF. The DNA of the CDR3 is TGTGCCAGCAGTGAATTCGGGGAGCTGTTTTTT.

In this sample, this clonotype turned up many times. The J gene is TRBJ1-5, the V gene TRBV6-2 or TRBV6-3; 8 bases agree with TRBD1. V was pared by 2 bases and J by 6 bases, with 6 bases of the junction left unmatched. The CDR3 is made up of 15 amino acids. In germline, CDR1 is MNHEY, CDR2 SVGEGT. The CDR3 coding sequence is TGTGCCAGCAGTTACGGACAGGGTTCGACTCAGCCCCAGCATTTT. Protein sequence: CASSYGQGSTQPQHF.

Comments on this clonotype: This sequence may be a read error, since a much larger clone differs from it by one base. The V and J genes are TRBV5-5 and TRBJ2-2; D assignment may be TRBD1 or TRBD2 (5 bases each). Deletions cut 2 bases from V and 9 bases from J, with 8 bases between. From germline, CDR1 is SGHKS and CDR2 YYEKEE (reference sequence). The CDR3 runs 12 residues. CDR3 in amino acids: CASSLGTWELFF. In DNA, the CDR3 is TGTGCCAGCAGCTTAGGGACCTGGGAGCTGTTTTTT.

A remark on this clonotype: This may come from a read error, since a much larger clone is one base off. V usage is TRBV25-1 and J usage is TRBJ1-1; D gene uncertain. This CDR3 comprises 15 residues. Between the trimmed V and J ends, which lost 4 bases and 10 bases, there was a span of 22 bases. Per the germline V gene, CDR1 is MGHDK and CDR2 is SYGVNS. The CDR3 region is CASSVDIGAMAVAFF. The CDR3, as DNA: TGTGCCAGCAGTGTGGATATTGGCGCGATGGCTGTAGCTTTCTTT.

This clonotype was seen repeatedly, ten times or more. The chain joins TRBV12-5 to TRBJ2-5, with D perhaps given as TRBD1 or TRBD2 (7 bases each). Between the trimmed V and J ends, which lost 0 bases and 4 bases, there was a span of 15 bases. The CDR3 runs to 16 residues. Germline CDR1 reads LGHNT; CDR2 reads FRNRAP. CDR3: CASGLVSGRGGETQYF. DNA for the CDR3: TGTGCTAGTGGTTTGGTTAGCGGCAGGGGGGGAGAGACCCAGTACTTC.

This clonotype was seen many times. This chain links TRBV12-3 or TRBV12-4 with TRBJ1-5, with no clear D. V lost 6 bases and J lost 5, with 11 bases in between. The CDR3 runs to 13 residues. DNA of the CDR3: TGTGCCAGCAGCTACACCAATGATCAGCCCCAGCATTTT. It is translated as CASSYTNDQPQHF.

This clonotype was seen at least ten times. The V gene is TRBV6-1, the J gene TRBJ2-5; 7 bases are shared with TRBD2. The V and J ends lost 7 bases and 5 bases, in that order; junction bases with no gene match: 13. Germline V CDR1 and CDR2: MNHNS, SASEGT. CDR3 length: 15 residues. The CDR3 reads CASTIWGGVGETQYF. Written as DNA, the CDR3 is TGTGCCAGCACCATCTGGGGGGGAGTAGGGGAGACCCAGTACTTC.

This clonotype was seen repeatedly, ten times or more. The CDR3 DNA is TGTGCCAGCAGTTCTGGGGTAGCCAAAAACATTCAGTACTTC. This codes for CASSSGVAKNIQYF. J is TRBJ2-4 and V is TRBV28; D uncertain. The germline V and J ends were trimmed by 4 bases and 0 bases, with 7 bases remaining between them. Germline-derived CDR1 and CDR2 are MDHEN and SYDVKM. The CDR3 sequence is 14 residues long.

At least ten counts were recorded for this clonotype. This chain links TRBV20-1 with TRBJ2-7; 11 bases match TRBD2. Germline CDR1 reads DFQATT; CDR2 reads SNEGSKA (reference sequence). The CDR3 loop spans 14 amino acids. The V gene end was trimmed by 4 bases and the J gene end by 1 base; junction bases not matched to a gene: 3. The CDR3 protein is CSATGLAGSYEQYF. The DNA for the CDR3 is TGCAGTGCTACCGGACTAGCGGGTTCCTACGAGCAGTACTTC.